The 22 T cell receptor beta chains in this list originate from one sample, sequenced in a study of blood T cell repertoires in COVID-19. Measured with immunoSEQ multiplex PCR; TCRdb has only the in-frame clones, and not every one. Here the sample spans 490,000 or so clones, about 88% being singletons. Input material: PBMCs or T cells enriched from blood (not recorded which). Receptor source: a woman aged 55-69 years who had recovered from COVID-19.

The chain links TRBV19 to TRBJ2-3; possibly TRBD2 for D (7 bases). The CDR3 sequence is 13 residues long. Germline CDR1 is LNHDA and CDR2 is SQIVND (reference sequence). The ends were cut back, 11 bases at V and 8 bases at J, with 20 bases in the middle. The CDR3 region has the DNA TGTGCCGTCGGCGTCGGGGGGCCGGGTACGCAGTATTTT. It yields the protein CAVGVGGPGTQYF. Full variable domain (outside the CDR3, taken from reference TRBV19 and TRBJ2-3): DGGITQSPKYLFRKEGQNVTLSCEQNLNHDAMYWYRQDPGQGLRLIYYSQIVNDFQKGDIAEGYSVSREKKESFPLTVTSAQKNPTAFYLCAVGVGGPGTQYFGPGTRLTVL.

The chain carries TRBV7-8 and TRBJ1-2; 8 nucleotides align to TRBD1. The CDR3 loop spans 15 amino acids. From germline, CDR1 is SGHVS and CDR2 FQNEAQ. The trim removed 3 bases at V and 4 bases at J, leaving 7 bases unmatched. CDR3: CASSFLGQGGYGYTF. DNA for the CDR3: TGTGCCAGCAGCTTTCTTGGACAGGGAGGCTATGGCTACACCTTC. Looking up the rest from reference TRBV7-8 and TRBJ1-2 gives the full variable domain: GAGVSQSPRYKVAKRGQDVALRCDPISGHVSLFWYQQALGQGPEFLTYFQNEAQLDKSGLPSDRFFAERPEGSVSTLKIQRTQQEDSAVYLCASSFLGQGGYGYTFGSGTRLTVV.

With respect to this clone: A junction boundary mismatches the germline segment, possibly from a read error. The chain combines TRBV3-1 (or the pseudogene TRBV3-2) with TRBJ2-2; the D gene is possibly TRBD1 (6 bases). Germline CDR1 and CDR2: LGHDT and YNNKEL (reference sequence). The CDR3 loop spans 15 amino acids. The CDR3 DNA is TGTGCCAGCAGTCAAGACAGGCTAAACACCGGGGAGCTGTTTTTT. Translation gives CASSQDRLNTGELFF.

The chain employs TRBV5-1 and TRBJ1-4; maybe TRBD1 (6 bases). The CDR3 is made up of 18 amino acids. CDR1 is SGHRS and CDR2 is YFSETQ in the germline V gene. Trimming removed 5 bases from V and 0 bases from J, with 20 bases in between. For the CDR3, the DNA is TGCGCCAGCAGTCGCGCCTACGGAAGACAGGCAACTAATGAAAAACTGTTTTTT. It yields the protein CASSRAYGRQATNEKLFF. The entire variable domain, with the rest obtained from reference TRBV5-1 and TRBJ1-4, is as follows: KAGVTQTPRYLIKTRGQQVTLSCSPISGHRSVSWYQQTPGQGLQFLFEYFSETQRNKGNFPGRFSGRQFSNSRSEMNVSTLELGDSALYLCASSRAYGRQATNEKLFFGSGTQLSVL.

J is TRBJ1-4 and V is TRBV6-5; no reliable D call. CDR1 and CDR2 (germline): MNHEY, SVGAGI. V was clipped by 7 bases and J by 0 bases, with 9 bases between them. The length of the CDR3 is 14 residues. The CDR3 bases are TGTGCCAGCATCCGACATCCAACTAATGAAAAACTGTTTTTT. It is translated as CASIRHPTNEKLFF.

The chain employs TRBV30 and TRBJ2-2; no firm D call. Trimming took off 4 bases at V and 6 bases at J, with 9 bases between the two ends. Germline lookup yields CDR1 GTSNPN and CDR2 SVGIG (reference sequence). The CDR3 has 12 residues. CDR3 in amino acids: CAWNVGPGELFF. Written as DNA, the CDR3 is TGTGCCTGGAACGTGGGCCCCGGGGAGCTGTTTTTT.

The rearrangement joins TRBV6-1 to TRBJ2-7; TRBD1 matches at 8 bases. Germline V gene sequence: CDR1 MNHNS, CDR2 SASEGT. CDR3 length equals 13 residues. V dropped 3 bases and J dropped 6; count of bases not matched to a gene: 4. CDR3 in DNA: TGTGCCAGCAGTGAGACAGGGGTTGGCGAGCAGTACGTC. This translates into CASSETGVGEQYV.

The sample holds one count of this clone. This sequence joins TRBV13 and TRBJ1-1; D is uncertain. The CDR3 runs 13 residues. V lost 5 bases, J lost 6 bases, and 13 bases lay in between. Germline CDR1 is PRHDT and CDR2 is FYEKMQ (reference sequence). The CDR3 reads CASSPVTRAEAFF. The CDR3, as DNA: TGTGCCAGCAGCCCCGTAACGAGGGCTGAAGCTTTCTTT.

The CDR3 DNA reads as TGTGCCAGTAGTCTACGACAGGATAATTCACCCCTCCACTTT. Protein product: CASSLRQDNSPLHF. The chain employs TRBV19 and TRBJ1-6; a possible D gene is TRBD1 (6 bases). Between the trimmed V and J ends, which lost 5 bases and 5 bases, there was a span of 10 bases. The CDR3 loop spans 14 amino acids. CDR1 and CDR2 from the germline V gene are LNHDA and SQIVND (reference sequence).

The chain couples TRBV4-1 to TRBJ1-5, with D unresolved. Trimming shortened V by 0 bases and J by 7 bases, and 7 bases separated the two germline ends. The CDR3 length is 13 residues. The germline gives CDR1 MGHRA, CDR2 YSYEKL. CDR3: CASSQDRVQPQHF. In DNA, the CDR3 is TGCGCCAGCAGCCAAGATCGGGTGCAGCCCCAGCATTTT.

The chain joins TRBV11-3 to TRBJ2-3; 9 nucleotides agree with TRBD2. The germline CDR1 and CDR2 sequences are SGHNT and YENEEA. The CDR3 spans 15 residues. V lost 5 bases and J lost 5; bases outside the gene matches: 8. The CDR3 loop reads CASSTQLAGLDTQYF. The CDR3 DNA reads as TGTGCCAGCAGCACACAGCTAGCGGGATTAGATACGCAGTATTTT.

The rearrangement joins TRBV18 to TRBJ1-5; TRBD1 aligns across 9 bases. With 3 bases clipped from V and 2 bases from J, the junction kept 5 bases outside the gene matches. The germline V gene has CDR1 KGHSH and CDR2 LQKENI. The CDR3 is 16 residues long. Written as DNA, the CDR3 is TGTGCCAGCTCACCCCTGGGACAGGGTCGCAATCAGCCCCAGCATTTT. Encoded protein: CASSPLGQGRNQPQHF.

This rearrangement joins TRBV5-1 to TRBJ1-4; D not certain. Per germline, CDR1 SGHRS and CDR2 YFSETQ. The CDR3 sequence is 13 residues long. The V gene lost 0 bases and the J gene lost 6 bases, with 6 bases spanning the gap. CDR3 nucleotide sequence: TGCGCCAGCAGCTTGGCTGAGTATGAAAAACTGTTTTTT. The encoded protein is CASSLAEYEKLFF. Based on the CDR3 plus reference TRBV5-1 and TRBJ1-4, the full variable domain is KAGVTQTPRYLIKTRGQQVTLSCSPISGHRSVSWYQQTPGQGLQFLFEYFSETQRNKGNFPGRFSGRQFSNSRSEMNVSTLELGDSALYLCASSLAEYEKLFFGSGTQLSVL.

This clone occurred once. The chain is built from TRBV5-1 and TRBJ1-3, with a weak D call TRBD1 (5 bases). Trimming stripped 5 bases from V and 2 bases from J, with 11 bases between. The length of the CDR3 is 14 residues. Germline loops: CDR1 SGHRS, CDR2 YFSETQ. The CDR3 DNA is TGCGCCAGCAGTTCAGGGTTTACTGGAAACACCATATATTTT. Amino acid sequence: CASSSGFTGNTIYF.

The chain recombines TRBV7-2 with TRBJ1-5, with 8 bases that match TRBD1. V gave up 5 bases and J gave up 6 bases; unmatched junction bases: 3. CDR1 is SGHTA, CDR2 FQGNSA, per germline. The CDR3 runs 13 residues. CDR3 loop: CASSPGQAQPQHF. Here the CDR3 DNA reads TGTGCCAGCAGCCCGGGACAGGCTCAGCCCCAGCATTTT.

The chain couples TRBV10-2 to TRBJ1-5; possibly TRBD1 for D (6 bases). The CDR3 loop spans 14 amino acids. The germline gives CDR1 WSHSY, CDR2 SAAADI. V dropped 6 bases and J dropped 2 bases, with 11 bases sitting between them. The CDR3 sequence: CASRPSGGNQPQHF. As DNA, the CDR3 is TGCGCCAGCAGACCGTCAGGGGGCAATCAGCCCCAGCATTTT.

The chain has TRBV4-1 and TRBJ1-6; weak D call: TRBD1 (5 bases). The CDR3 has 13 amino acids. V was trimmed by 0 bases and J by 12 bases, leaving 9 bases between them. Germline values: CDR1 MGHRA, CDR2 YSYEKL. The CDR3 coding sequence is TGCGCCAGCAGCCAAGACCCAGGGTTACCCCTCCACTTT. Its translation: CASSQDPGLPLHF.

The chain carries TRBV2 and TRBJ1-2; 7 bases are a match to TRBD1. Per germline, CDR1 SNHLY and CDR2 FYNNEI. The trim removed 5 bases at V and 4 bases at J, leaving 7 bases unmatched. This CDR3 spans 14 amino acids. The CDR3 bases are TGTGCCAGCAGTATCGGACAGGTCTCCTATGGCTACACCTTC. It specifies CASSIGQVSYGYTF.

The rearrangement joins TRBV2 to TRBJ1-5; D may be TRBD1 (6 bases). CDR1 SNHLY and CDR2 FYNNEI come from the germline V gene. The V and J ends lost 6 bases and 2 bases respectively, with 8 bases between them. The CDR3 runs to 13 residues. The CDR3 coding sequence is TGTGCCAGCAGAGGGGGGGGCAATCAGCCCCAGCATTTT. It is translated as CASRGGGNQPQHF.

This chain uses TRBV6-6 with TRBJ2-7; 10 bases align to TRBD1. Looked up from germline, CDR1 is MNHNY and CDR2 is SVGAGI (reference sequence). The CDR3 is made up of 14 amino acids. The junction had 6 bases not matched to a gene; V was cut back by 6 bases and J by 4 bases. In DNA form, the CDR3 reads TGTGCCAGCAGCCGGGGACAGGGGAGTTACGAGCAGTACTTC. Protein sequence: CASSRGQGSYEQYF.

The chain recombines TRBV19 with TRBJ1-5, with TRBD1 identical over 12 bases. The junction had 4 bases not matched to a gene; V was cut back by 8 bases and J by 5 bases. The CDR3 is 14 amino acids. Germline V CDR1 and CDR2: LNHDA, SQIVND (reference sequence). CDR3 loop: CASSGQGAYQPQHF. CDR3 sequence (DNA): TGTGCCAGTTCGGGACAGGGGGCTTATCAGCCCCAGCATTTT.

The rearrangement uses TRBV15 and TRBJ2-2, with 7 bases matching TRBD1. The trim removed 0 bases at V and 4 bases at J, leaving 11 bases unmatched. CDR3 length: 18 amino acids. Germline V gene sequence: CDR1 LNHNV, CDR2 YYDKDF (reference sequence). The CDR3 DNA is TGTGCCACCAGCAGAGATCCACAGGGGTCTCCGGGCACCGGGGAGCTGTTTTTT. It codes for CATSRDPQGSPGTGELFF. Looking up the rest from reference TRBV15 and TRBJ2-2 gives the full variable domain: DAMVIQNPRYQVTQFGKPVTLSCSQTLNHNVMYWYQQKSSQAPKLLFHYYDKDFNNEADTPDNFQSRRPNTSFCFLDIRSPGLGDTAMYLCATSRDPQGSPGTGELFFGEGSRLTVL.